Described below is a single T cell receptor (beta chain) sequence and its context. No antigen is known for it. This sample was taken from a study of cytomegalovirus exposure and HLA in healthy donors. Findings of the study overall: DRB1 showed the most TCR associations and HLA-C the fewest in a later analysis, as rates varied by HLA locus. By a later analysis, the bulk of CMV-associated TCR beta chains appeared HLA-restricted.

This PCR relied on a set of 60 Vbeta primers and 13 Jbeta primers. TCRdb's copy holds only in-frame clones and misses some; the assay was immunoSEQ multiplex PCR. The sample has over 150,000 clones; about 71% are singletons. This CDR3 region has 14 residues. The ends were cut back, 1 base at V and 2 bases at J, with 9 bases in the middle. The germline V gene has CDR1 MDHEN and CDR2 SYDVKM. Sequencing was done on a sample of PBMCs. The clonotype was recovered from a woman in her forties in good health and CMV-seropositive. The rearrangement links TRBV28 to TRBJ2-7, with D tentatively TRBD2 (5 bases). The CDR3 sequence: CASSLFGVPYEQYF. The CDR3 DNA sequence: TGTGCCAGCAGTTTATTCGGGGTTCCCTACGAGCAGTACTTC.